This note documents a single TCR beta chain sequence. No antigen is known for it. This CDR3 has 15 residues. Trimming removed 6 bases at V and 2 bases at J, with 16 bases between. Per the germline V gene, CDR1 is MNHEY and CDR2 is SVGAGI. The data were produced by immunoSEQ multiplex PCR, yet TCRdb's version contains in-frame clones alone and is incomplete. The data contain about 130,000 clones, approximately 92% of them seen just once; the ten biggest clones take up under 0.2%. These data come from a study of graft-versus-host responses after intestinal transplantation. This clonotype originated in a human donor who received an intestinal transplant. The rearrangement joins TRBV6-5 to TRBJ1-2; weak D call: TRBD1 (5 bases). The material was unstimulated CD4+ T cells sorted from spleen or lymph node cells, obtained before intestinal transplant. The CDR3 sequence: CASSTSPTVNYGYTF. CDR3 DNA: TGTGCCAGCAGCACCTCCCCGACAGTAAACTATGGCTACACCTTC.